The 22 T cell receptor beta chains below come from one sample, sequenced in a study of cytomegalovirus exposure and HLA in healthy donors (dated by TCRdb to about 2017). The protocol used for the library was the immunoSEQ multiplex PCR assay. The multiplex PCR relied on a mix of 60 forward primers for TCR Vbeta segments and 13 reverse primers for TCR Jbeta segments. TCRdb's version of the immuneACCESS table is confined to in-frame rearrangements and falls short of the full clone set. An unresolved V gene accounts for under half of the shortfall where checked; the remainder is of unknown origin. The sample table contains around 110,000 clones; only one count was recorded for 70% to 85% of them. Approximately 4.5% of the sample belongs to the ten largest clones. Sequencing was done on a sample of PBMCs. Receptors were obtained from a male donor in good health and CMV-seronegative.

The rearrangement uses TRBV18 and TRBJ2-7, with 9 bases matching TRBD1. CDR1 KGHSH and CDR2 LQKENI come from the germline V gene. Trimming at V came to 2 bases and at J to 5 bases, leaving 1 base not matched to a gene. The CDR3 length is 13 residues. CDR3 coding DNA: TGTGCCAGCTCACCAGGGACAGGGAACGAGCAGTACTTC. It codes for CASSPGTGNEQYF.

The chain links TRBV13 to TRBJ2-6; TRBD1 might be the D (6 bases). Germline assignment: CDR1 PRHDT and CDR2 FYEKMQ (reference sequence). Trimming took off 5 bases at V and 1 base at J, with 9 bases between the two ends. CDR3 length equals 15 residues. The CDR3 nucleotides read TGTGCCAGCAGCCTCCAGGGGTCTGGGGCCAACGTCCTGACTTTC. It translates to CASSLQGSGANVLTF.

The J gene is TRBJ2-1, the V gene TRBV10-3, with TRBD1 as a possible D gene (6 bases). Trimming left V 8 bases short and J 7 bases short, with 12 bases between. The germline V gene encodes CDR1 ENHRY and CDR2 SYGVKD. The CDR3 has 12 residues. CDR3 coding DNA: TGTGCCATCTCCAATAGGGGGAATGAGCAGTTCTTC. Its translation: CAISNRGNEQFF.

The chain employs TRBV7-9 and TRBJ2-7, with D possibly matching TRBD2 (6 bases). Germline CDR1 is SEHNR and CDR2 is FQNEAQ (reference sequence). Trimming removed 5 bases from V and 0 bases from J, with 14 bases in between. The CDR3 consists of 15 residues. The CDR3 spells CASSPGGGSSYEQYF. In DNA, the CDR3 is TGTGCCAGCAGCCCCGGCGGAGGGAGCTCCTACGAGCAGTACTTC.

The chain joins TRBV5-1 to TRBJ2-7; 8 bases are a match to TRBD2. In germline, CDR1 is SGHRS, CDR2 YFSETQ. Trimming at V came to 5 bases and at J to 0 bases, leaving 4 bases not matched to a gene. The CDR3 spans 14 residues. CDR3 DNA: TGCGCCAGCAGTGTGAGCGGGAGCTCCTACGAGCAGTACTTC. Its translation: CASSVSGSSYEQYF.

This rearrangement joins TRBV30 to TRBJ1-1; unclear D gene. There are 13 residues in the CDR3. Germline values: CDR1 GTSNPN, CDR2 SVGIG (reference sequence). V was clipped by 0 bases and J by 4 bases, with 9 bases between them. This CDR3 reads CAWSVTSITEAFF. CDR3 coding DNA: TGTGCCTGGAGTGTTACTTCTATCACTGAAGCTTTCTTT.

The V and J genes are TRBV6-1 and TRBJ2-3; D may be TRBD2 (5 bases). In germline, CDR1 is MNHNS, CDR2 SASEGT. The V end was cut by 6 bases, the J end by 3 bases, with 13 bases between. This CDR3 has 14 residues. The CDR3 nucleotides read TGTGCCAGCAGCCTTCAACTAGTGACAGATACGCAGTATTTT. It is translated as CASSLQLVTDTQYF.

This sequence joins TRBV11-3 and TRBJ2-2; tentatively, D is TRBD2 (5 bases). The CDR3 has 18 amino acids. The V gene lost 4 bases and the J gene lost 5 bases, with 23 bases spanning the gap. Germline V gene sequence: CDR1 SGHNT, CDR2 YENEEA. CDR3 coding DNA: TGTGCCAGCAGCTCCCGACGCGGCGGAGGAGTTCGGACCGGGGAGCTGTTTTTT. It codes for CASSSRRGGGVRTGELFF.

The V call is TRBV7-9, the J call TRBJ1-1; TRBD1 is a possible D gene (5 bases). CDR3 length: 13 residues. V lost 7 bases to trimming and J lost 1 base, with 10 bases between them. Germline CDR1 reads SEHNR; CDR2 reads FQNEAQ (reference sequence). The CDR3 region is CASIPGGNTEAFF. For the CDR3, the DNA is TGTGCCAGCATCCCGGGGGGGAACACTGAAGCTTTCTTT.

The genes are TRBV7-8 and TRBJ1-4; D is undetermined. The CDR3 is 12 amino acids. V lost 2 bases and J 7 bases, leaving 5 bases between the germline ends. In germline, CDR1 is SGHVS, CDR2 FQNEAQ. CDR3 sequence (DNA): TGTGCCAGCAGCTTAAGAGGTGAAAAACTGTTTTTT. It yields the protein CASSLRGEKLFF.

This chain uses TRBV6-5 with TRBJ2-3, with 8 bases matching TRBD2. V lost 4 bases and J lost 1; bases outside the gene matches: 7. The CDR3 extends over 16 amino acids. Looked up from germline, CDR1 is MNHEY and CDR2 is SVGAGI. As DNA, the CDR3 is TGTGCCAGCAGTTCCCCCAGCGGGAGTGGCACAGATACGCAGTATTTT. Protein: CASSSPSGSGTDTQYF.

This chain links TRBV11-1 with TRBJ2-3; TRBD2 matches at 7 bases. There are 15 residues in the CDR3. V trimming: 5 bases; J trimming: 1 base; junction bases outside the gene matches: 6. Germline CDR1 reads SGHAT; CDR2 reads FQDESV (reference sequence). CDR3 protein: CASSIEGGGTDTQYF. The DNA for the CDR3 is TGTGCCAGCAGCATTGAGGGAGGGGGCACAGATACGCAGTATTTT.

This clone was recorded a few times. The chain employs TRBV6-1 and TRBJ2-1, with 11 bases aligning to TRBD1. With 2 bases clipped from V and 6 bases from J, the junction kept 3 bases outside the gene matches. Germline CDR1 reads MNHNS; CDR2 reads SASEGT. CDR3 length: 15 amino acids. The CDR3 coding sequence is TGTGCCAGCAGTGAAAGTGGGACAGGGGGCAATGAGCAGTTCTTC. Translated, it gives CASSESGTGGNEQFF.

The CDR3: CASSRTSGATSTDTQYF. The CDR3 DNA reads TGTGCCAGCAGTCGGACTAGCGGGGCTACTAGCACAGATACGCAGTATTTT. The chain employs TRBV9 and TRBJ2-3; 12 nucleotides agree with TRBD2. Germline V CDR1 and CDR2: SGDLS, YYNGEE. CDR3 size: 17 residues. After removal of 5 bases from V and 0 bases from J, the junction contained 7 bases not matched to a gene.

The rearrangement links TRBV4-1 to TRBJ2-7; 7 nucleotides align to TRBD2. J was trimmed by 3 bases and V by 1 base; bases with no gene match: 6. Germline CDR1 is MGHRA and CDR2 is YSYEKL. CDR3 length: 15 residues. The CDR3 reads CASSQASGNLYEQYF. For the CDR3, the DNA is TGCGCCAGCAGCCAAGCAAGCGGGAATCTCTACGAGCAGTACTTC.

V and J are TRBV4-2 and TRBJ1-3; TRBD1 aligns across 9 bases. The CDR3 totals 17 residues. Trimming at V came to 1 base and at J to 2 bases, leaving 6 bases not matched to a gene. Per the germline V gene, CDR1 is LGHNA and CDR2 is YNFKEQ. The CDR3 protein is CASSQATGGNAGNTIYF. CDR3 DNA sequence: TGTGCCAGCAGCCAAGCGACAGGGGGTAATGCTGGAAACACCATATATTTT.

This clone showed up just once. The chain joins TRBV19 to TRBJ1-2; D is unresolved. Germline-derived CDR1 and CDR2 are LNHDA and SQIVND (reference sequence). Between the trimmed V and J ends, which lost 6 bases and 4 bases, there was a span of 15 bases. The CDR3 is 14 amino acids. The CDR3 protein is CASRREGELYGYTF. The CDR3 DNA reads TGTGCCAGTAGGCGGGAAGGCGAGCTCTATGGCTACACCTTC.

Only one count was recorded for this clone. This chain connects TRBV30 to TRBJ2-5; 7 nucleotides match TRBD2. V trimming: 8 bases; J trimming: 8 bases; junction bases outside the gene matches: 8. Germline loops: CDR1 GTSNPN, CDR2 SVGIG (reference sequence). The CDR3 runs 11 residues. Written as DNA, the CDR3 is TGTGCCCTCCCCGCGGGAGAAACCCAGTACTTC. It specifies CALPAGETQYF.

This chain uses TRBV5-5 with TRBJ1-2; D might be TRBD1 (5 bases). The CDR3 covers 16 residues. CDR1 is SGHKS and CDR2 is YYEKEE in the germline V gene (reference sequence). Trimming cost V 0 bases and J 4 bases, with 16 bases left between them. DNA for the CDR3: TGTGCCAGCAGCTTGGCGCTCAGTGGGCAGGGCTATGGCTACACCTTC. Its translation is CASSLALSGQGYGYTF. The whole variable domain, remainder taken from reference TRBV5-5 and TRBJ1-2, is DAGVTQSPTHLIKTRGQQVTLRCSPISGHKSVSWYQQVLGQGPQFIFQYYEKEERGRGNFPDRFSARQFPNYSSELNVNALLLGDSALYLCASSLALSGQGYGYTFGSGTRLTVV.

This clone was counted between two and nine times. The chain is built from TRBV19 and TRBJ2-2; 7 bases agree with TRBD2. V was clipped by 4 bases and J by 7 bases; unmatched bases: 12. Germline V gives CDR1 LNHDA, CDR2 SQIVND (reference sequence). The CDR3 length is 16 residues. CDR3 coding DNA: TGTGCCAGTAGTACCGCCGGGACTACCGGTAGCGGGGAGCTGTTTTTT. Protein product: CASSTAGTTGSGELFF.

This clone has a handful of counts. V is TRBV15 and J is TRBJ1-4; TRBD1 aligns across 7 bases. This CDR3 comprises 14 residues. Looked up from germline, CDR1 is LNHNV and CDR2 is YYDKDF (reference sequence). The V and J ends lost 0 bases and 5 bases, in that order; junction bases with no gene match: 0. CDR3 bases: TGTGCCACCAGCAGAGAACAGGGGAATGAAAAACTGTTTTTT. Its translation: CATSREQGNEKLFF.

This clone has just one count. The chain employs TRBV27 and TRBJ2-7; 9 positions agree with TRBD2. The CDR3 is 14 residues long. After removal of 3 bases from V and 6 bases from J, the junction contained 6 bases not matched to a gene. CDR1 is MNHEY and CDR2 is SMNVEV in the germline V gene (reference sequence). This chain's CDR3 is CASSLSSGASEQYF. The CDR3 region has the DNA TGTGCCAGCAGTTTGTCTAGCGGGGCCTCCGAGCAGTACTTC.